This TCR beta chain was obtained from a study of OX40 agonist ivuxolimab in advanced cancers. Study-wide results and limits: Expanded clones were, on average, more numerous among CD8+ T cells than CD4+.

CDR1 MNHNS and CDR2 SASEGT come from the germline V gene. This CDR3 comprises 16 residues. V was clipped by 3 bases and J by 2 bases, with 17 bases between them. Data came from immunoSEQ multiplex PCR; TCRdb stores just in-frame clones and leaves some out. Found here are roughly 9,500 clones, 66% of them singletons; the top ten hold around 28%. A note on this clone: Its antigen remains unknown.

The receptor's source is an adult with an advanced solid tumor such as melanoma, head and neck, liver or kidney cancer. V and J are TRBV6-1 and TRBJ2-7; D possibly uses TRBD1 or TRBD2 (5 bases each). The source was CD4+ or CD8+ T cells sorted from blood, collected in a trial of the OX40 agonist ivuxolimab. This chain's CDR3 is CASSEGMGDRAYEQYF. CDR3 sequence (DNA): TGTGCCAGCAGTGAGGGGATGGGAGACAGAGCCTACGAGCAGTACTTC.